The next 26 T cell receptor beta chains were all read from a single sample in a study of blood T cell repertoires in COVID-19. Only in-frame clones appear in the TCRdb table, and some are missing; sequencing was by immunoSEQ multiplex PCR. The sample has tens of thousands of clones, roughly 83% seen once. The sequenced sample was peripheral blood. Receptors were obtained from an elderly man with acute or convalescent COVID-19.

The CDR3 reads CASSILGTGPSEQYF. CDR3 nucleotides: TGTGCCAGCAGCATACTGGGGACAGGGCCCTCCGAGCAGTACTTC. The chain joins TRBV9 to TRBJ2-7; 9 nucleotides line up with TRBD1. The CDR3 runs to 15 residues. The germline V gene has CDR1 SGDLS and CDR2 YYNGEE. V trimming: 4 bases; J trimming: 6 bases; junction bases outside the gene matches: 11.

The chain recombines TRBV6-2 or TRBV6-3 with TRBJ2-5, with 7 bases that match TRBD2. J was trimmed by 4 bases and V by 3 bases; bases with no gene match: 2. The CDR3 contains 13 residues. Germline V gene sequence: CDR1 MNHEY, CDR2 SVGEGT. CDR3 in DNA: TGTGCCAGCAGTTATGGGGGGGGAGAGACCCAGTACTTC. This encodes CASSYGGGETQYF.

The chain combines TRBV5-1 with TRBJ1-1, with D perhaps matching TRBD1 (6 bases). The V end lost 4 bases, the J end lost 1 base, and 11 bases lay between the germline ends. The CDR3 is made up of 14 amino acids. Per germline, CDR1 SGHRS and CDR2 YFSETQ. The CDR3 sequence: CASSHGTTNTEAFF. CDR3 DNA: TGCGCCAGCAGCCACGGGACAACGAACACTGAAGCTTTCTTT.

Only a few counts were recorded for this clone. This chain connects TRBV28 to TRBJ1-1; the D gene is possibly TRBD1 (5 bases). Germline-derived CDR1 and CDR2 are MDHEN and SYDVKM. This CDR3 is built from 13 residues. Trimming removed 7 bases from V and 2 bases from J, with 11 bases in between. The CDR3, as DNA: TGTGCCAGCACAGGGCAACTAAACACTGAAGCTTTCTTT. It specifies CASTGQLNTEAFF.

This clone was counted a single time. This chain connects TRBV6-5 to TRBJ1-1, with D uncertain. With 0 bases removed from V and 1 base from J, the gap between germline ends came to 12 bases. Looked up from germline, CDR1 is MNHEY and CDR2 is SVGAGI. The CDR3 spans 16 residues. The CDR3 is CASSYSTSLENTEAFF. CDR3 sequence (DNA): TGTGCCAGCAGTTACTCGACTTCCCTAGAGAACACTGAAGCTTTCTTT.

The chain links TRBV5-1 to TRBJ1-2; 8 nucleotides agree with TRBD1. The J segment lost 4 bases and the V segment lost 4 bases, leaving 6 bases of the junction unmatched. CDR1 and CDR2 from the germline V gene are SGHRS and YFSETQ. CDR3 length: 14 residues. DNA of the CDR3: TGCGCCAGCAGCAAAGGACAGGGCGTCTATGGCTACACCTTC. It specifies CASSKGQGVYGYTF.

The chain links TRBV6-5 to TRBJ1-1; TRBD1 matches 8 bases. This CDR3 region has 15 residues. V was pared by 0 bases and J by 4 bases, with 4 bases of the junction left unmatched. CDR1 and CDR2 (germline): MNHEY, SVGAGI. This CDR3 is CASSYSYTGGTEAFF. The CDR3 DNA reads TGTGCCAGCAGTTACTCGTATACAGGGGGCACTGAAGCTTTCTTT.

This clone was seen only a few times. J is TRBJ1-1 and V is TRBV20-1; perhaps TRBD1 as D (6 bases). Trimming stripped 3 bases from V and 1 base from J, with 15 bases between. CDR1 and CDR2 from the germline V gene are DFQATT and SNEGSKA (reference sequence). The CDR3 is made up of 15 amino acids. The CDR3 coding sequence is TGCAGTGCTAGTCCGATGGCCAGGGGGAACACTGAAGCTTTCTTT. It codes for CSASPMARGNTEAFF.

This clone came up once. The V call is TRBV29-1, the J call TRBJ2-3; 9 bases fit TRBD1. CDR3 length: 12 residues. With V trimmed by 7 bases and J by 4 bases, 3 bases remained unmatched. Germline CDR1 is SQVTM and CDR2 is ANQGSEA. The CDR3 coding sequence is TGCAGCGACCGACAGGGGGCAGATACGCAGTATTTT. It is translated as CSDRQGADTQYF.

The V and J genes are TRBV19 and TRBJ2-1, with 9 bases that match TRBD1. Germline CDR1 reads LNHDA; CDR2 reads SQIVND (reference sequence). Trimming cost V 5 bases and J 6 bases; bases outside gene matches: 14. The CDR3 extends over 17 amino acids. The CDR3 DNA reads as TGTGCCAGTAGTGACACCGTCGGGACAGGGTTGGGCAATGAGCAGTTCTTC. This codes for CASSDTVGTGLGNEQFF.

The chain has TRBV4-3 and TRBJ2-2, with 11 nucleotides matching TRBD1. Germline V lookup: CDR1 LGHNA, CDR2 YSLEER. This CDR3 has 16 amino acids. J was trimmed by 3 bases and V by 3 bases; bases with no gene match: 3. In DNA form, the CDR3 reads TGCGCCAGCAGCCATAGGACAGGGGGCTACACCGGGGAGCTGTTTTTT. It translates to CASSHRTGGYTGELFF.

CDR3 DNA: TGTGCCAGCAGCCCTTCTGGCCTCAATCAGCCCCAGCATTTT. Translation gives CASSPSGLNQPQHF. V gene TRBV7-9 combines with J gene TRBJ1-5; no clear D gene. The germline V gene has CDR1 SEHNR and CDR2 FQNEAQ (reference sequence). The CDR3 loop spans 14 amino acids. V lost 5 bases, J lost 3 bases, and 11 bases lay in between.

The chain combines TRBV29-1 with TRBJ2-1; D possibly corresponds to TRBD1 (6 bases). This CDR3 is 12 amino acids long. V gave up 6 bases and J gave up 4 bases, with 10 bases separating them. From germline, CDR1 is SQVTM and CDR2 ANQGSEA. CDR3 amino acids: CSVGTPYNEQFF. The CDR3 DNA follows: TGCAGCGTGGGGACACCTTACAATGAGCAGTTCTTC.

This chain connects TRBV15 to TRBJ1-4; D remains ambiguous. V dropped 1 base and J dropped 5 bases, with 14 bases sitting between them. Germline assignment: CDR1 LNHNV and CDR2 YYDKDF (reference sequence). This CDR3 is 16 amino acids long. CDR3 DNA sequence: TGTGCCACCAGCAGAGCCGGGAGGGTCTCCAATGAAAAACTGTTTTTT. Protein sequence: CATSRAGRVSNEKLFF.

The chain joins TRBV28 to TRBJ1-2, with TRBD1 identical over 7 bases. CDR3 length: 19 residues. The trim removed 4 bases at V and 5 bases at J, leaving 22 bases unmatched. From germline, CDR1 is MDHEN and CDR2 SYDVKM. The CDR3 nucleotides are TGTGCCAGCAGTTACCAGGGACAGTCCGCAACCCTTGAAGATTATGGCTACACCTTC. Its protein product is CASSYQGQSATLEDYGYTF.

This clone has a handful of counts. The CDR3 loop reads CASSLMGGKETQYF. CDR3 DNA sequence: TGTGCCAGCAGCTTAATGGGGGGGAAAGAGACCCAGTACTTC. The chain is built from TRBV7-2 and TRBJ2-5; 7 nucleotides align to TRBD2. The V gene's germline CDR1 is SGHTA and CDR2 FQGNSA. This CDR3 has 14 amino acids. The trim removed 2 bases at V and 3 bases at J, leaving 3 bases unmatched. The variable domain in full, completed from reference TRBV7-2 and TRBJ2-5, reads GAGVSQSPSNKVTEKGKDVELRCDPISGHTALYWYRQSLGQGLEFLIYFQGNSAPDKSGLPSDRFSAERTGGSVSTLTIQRTQQEDSAVYLCASSLMGGKETQYFGPGTRLLVL.

V and J are TRBV9 and TRBJ1-3; no clear D gene. The CDR3 has 16 amino acids. In germline, CDR1 is SGDLS, CDR2 YYNGEE. The V end lost 0 bases, the J end lost 0 bases, and 10 bases lay between the germline ends. The CDR3 region has the DNA TGTGCCAGCAGCGTAGACCCCGGTCTCTCTGGAAACACCATATATTTT. As protein: CASSVDPGLSGNTIYF.

V gene TRBV18 combines with J gene TRBJ1-2, with 11 positions matching TRBD1. The J segment lost 3 bases and the V segment lost 3 bases, leaving 3 bases of the junction unmatched. The CDR3 totals 15 residues. Germline CDR1 and CDR2: KGHSH and LQKENI. The DNA of the CDR3 is TGTGCCAGCTCACCGCGGACAGGGGGCGACTATGGCTACACCTTC. This gives the protein CASSPRTGGDYGYTF.

The V gene is TRBV5-6, the J gene TRBJ1-2, with no clear D. V lost 4 bases and J lost 7, with 14 bases in between. The CDR3 runs to 13 residues. Germline V CDR1 and CDR2: SGHDT, YYEEEE. CDR3 region: CASSPTPGIGYTF. For the CDR3, the DNA is TGTGCCAGCAGCCCTACGCCGGGTATTGGCTACACCTTC.

The chain couples TRBV9 to TRBJ1-3; a weak D match, TRBD1 (5 bases). This CDR3 spans 13 amino acids. Trimming stripped 3 bases from V and 2 bases from J, with 6 bases between. The germline gives CDR1 SGDLS, CDR2 YYNGEE. DNA for the CDR3: TGTGCCAGCAGCGGCAGGGCTGGAAACACCATATATTTT. It yields the protein CASSGRAGNTIYF.

The gene calls are TRBV6-1 and TRBJ2-5; weak D call: TRBD1 (6 bases). The CDR3 contains 15 residues. Germline CDR1 is MNHNS and CDR2 is SASEGT. V was trimmed by 2 bases and J by 2 bases, leaving 12 bases between them. This chain's CDR3 is CASSENRATQETQYF. The DNA of the CDR3 is TGTGCCAGCAGTGAAAACAGGGCGACTCAAGAGACCCAGTACTTC.

The chain is built from TRBV19 and TRBJ2-3; 7 bases line up with TRBD2. The trim removed 7 bases at V and 4 bases at J, leaving 11 bases unmatched. The CDR3 contains 15 residues. In germline, CDR1 is LNHDA, CDR2 SQIVND (reference sequence). Here the CDR3 DNA reads TGTGCCAGTACCCACCTAAGCGCGGGGGCAGATACGCAGTATTTT. Translated: CASTHLSAGADTQYF.

The chain joins TRBV7-2 to TRBJ2-2; TRBD2 might be the D (5 bases). Trimming shortened V by 4 bases and J by 4 bases, and 13 bases separated the two germline ends. The germline CDR1 and CDR2 sequences are SGHTA and FQGNSA. The CDR3 sequence is 15 residues long. CDR3 DNA: TGTGCCAGCAGCTCAGGACTTGGAGGCACCGGGGAGCTGTTTTTT. It translates to CASSSGLGGTGELFF.

This chain's CDR3 is CAISESSTGQNTEAFF. The CDR3 DNA sequence: TGTGCCATCAGTGAGTCGTCGACAGGACAGAACACTGAAGCTTTCTTT. The chain combines TRBV10-3 with TRBJ1-1; perhaps TRBD1 as D (6 bases). V dropped 0 bases and J dropped 1 base, with 12 bases sitting between them. From germline, CDR1 is ENHRY and CDR2 SYGVKD. The length of the CDR3 is 16 residues.

This chain joins TRBV11-1 and TRBJ1-1, with D possibly TRBD1 on 6 matching bases. Germline V gene data show CDR1 as SGHAT and CDR2 as FQDESV (reference sequence). This CDR3 has 16 residues. The germline V and J ends were trimmed by 3 bases and 1 base, with 15 bases remaining between them. The CDR3 DNA reads as TGTGCCAGCAGCTTCACGCCCTTGGACAGGAACACTGAAGCTTTCTTT. As protein: CASSFTPLDRNTEAFF. The complete variable domain, with remaining parts taken from reference TRBV11-1 and TRBJ1-1, reads EAEVAQSPRYKITEKSQAVAFWCDPISGHATLYWYRQILGQGPELLVQFQDESVVDDSQLPKDRFSAERLKGVDSTLKIQPAELGDSAMYLCASSFTPLDRNTEAFFGQGTRLTVV.

The CDR3 is CASSQDTGSIALIYGYTF. CDR3 bases: TGTGCCAGCAGCCAAGATACCGGGTCGATTGCATTAATATATGGCTACACCTTC. The rearrangement links TRBV4-2 to TRBJ1-2, with D uncertain. CDR1 and CDR2 from the germline V gene are LGHNA and YNFKEQ. The CDR3 runs to 18 residues. V lost 0 bases to trimming and J lost 5 bases, with 22 bases between them.